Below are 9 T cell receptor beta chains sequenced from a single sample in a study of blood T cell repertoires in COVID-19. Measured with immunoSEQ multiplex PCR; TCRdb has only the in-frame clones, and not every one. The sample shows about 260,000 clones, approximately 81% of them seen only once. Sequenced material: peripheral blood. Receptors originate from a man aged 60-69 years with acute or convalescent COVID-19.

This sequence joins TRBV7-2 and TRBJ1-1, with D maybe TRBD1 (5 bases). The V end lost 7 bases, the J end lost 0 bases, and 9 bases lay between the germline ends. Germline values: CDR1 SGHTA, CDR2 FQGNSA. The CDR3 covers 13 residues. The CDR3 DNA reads TGTGCCAGCACCTTGACAGTGAACACTGAAGCTTTCTTT. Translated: CASTLTVNTEAFF.

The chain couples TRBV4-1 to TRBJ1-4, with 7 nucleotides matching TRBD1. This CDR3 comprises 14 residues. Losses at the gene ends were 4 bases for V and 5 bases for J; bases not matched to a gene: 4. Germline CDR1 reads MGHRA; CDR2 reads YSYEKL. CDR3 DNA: TGCGCCAGCAGCCCCCCGACAGGGAATGAAAAACTGTTTTTT. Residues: CASSPPTGNEKLFF.

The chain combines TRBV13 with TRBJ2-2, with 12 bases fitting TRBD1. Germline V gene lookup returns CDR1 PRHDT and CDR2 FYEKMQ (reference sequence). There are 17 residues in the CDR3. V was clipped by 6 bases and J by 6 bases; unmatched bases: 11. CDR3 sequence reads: CASRGQGAGRESGELFF. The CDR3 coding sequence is TGTGCCAGCAGGGGACAGGGGGCAGGTCGAGAGTCCGGGGAGCTGTTTTTT.

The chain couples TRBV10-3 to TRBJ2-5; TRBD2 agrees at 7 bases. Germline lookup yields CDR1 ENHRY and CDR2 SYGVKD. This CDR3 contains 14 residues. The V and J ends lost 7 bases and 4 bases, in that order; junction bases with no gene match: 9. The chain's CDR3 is CAITPTSFGETQYF. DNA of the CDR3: TGTGCCATCACCCCGACTAGCTTTGGAGAGACCCAGTACTTC.

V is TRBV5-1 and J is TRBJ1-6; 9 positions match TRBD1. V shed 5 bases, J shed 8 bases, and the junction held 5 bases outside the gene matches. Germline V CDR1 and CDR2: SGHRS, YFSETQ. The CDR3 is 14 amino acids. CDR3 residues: CASRPTGGDSPLHF. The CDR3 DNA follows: TGCGCCAGCAGACCGACAGGGGGTGATTCACCCCTCCACTTT.

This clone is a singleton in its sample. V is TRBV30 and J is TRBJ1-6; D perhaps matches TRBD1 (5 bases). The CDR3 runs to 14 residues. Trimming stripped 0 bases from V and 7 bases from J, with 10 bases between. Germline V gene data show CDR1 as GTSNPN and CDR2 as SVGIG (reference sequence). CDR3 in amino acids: CAWSVGVRNSPLHF. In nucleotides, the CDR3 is TGTGCCTGGAGTGTAGGGGTAAGGAATTCACCCCTCCACTTT.

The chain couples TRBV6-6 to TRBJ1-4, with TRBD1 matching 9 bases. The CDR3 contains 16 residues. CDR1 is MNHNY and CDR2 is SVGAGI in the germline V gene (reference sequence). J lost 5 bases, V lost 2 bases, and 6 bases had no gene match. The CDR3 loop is CASSYPKGQGNEKLFF. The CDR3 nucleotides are TGTGCCAGCAGTTACCCAAAGGGACAGGGAAATGAAAAACTGTTTTTT.

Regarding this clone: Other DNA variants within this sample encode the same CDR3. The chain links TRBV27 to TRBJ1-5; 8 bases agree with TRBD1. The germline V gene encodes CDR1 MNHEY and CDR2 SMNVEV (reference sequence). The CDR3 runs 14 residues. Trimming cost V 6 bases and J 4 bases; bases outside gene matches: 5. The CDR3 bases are TGTGCCAGCAGCCTCGGACAGGGTAATCAGCCCCAGCATTTT. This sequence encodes CASSLGQGNQPQHF.

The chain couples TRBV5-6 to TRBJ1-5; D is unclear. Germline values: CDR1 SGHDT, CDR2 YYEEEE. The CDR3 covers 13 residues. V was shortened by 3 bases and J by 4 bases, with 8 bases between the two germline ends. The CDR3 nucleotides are TGTGCCAGCAGCTCAAGAACTAATCAGCCCCAGCATTTT. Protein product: CASSSRTNQPQHF. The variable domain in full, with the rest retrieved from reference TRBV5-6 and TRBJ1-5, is DAGVTQSPTHLIKTRGQQVTLRCSPKSGHDTVSWYQQALGQGPQFIFQYYEEEERQRGNFPDRFSGHQFPNYSSELNVNALLLGDSALYLCASSSRTNQPQHFGDGTRLSIL.